This record covers a single T cell receptor (beta chain). Its antigen is undetermined. TCRbeta libraries averaged about 43,000 productive templates per sample. Assay used: immunoSEQ multiplex PCR; TCRdb lists only in-frame clones, some missing. The data hold 30,000 to 35,000 clones, with 60% to 85% observed a single time. This sample was taken from a study of STAT3 mutations in large granular lymphocyte leukemia. Study results and limitations: Sampling intervals varied between patients and samples. In T-cell large granular lymphocyte leukemia, about half of patients showed multiple immunodominant subclonotypes.

The CDR3 loop spans 13 amino acids. Germline lookup yields CDR1 SEHNR and CDR2 FQNEAQ (reference sequence). J gave up 7 bases and V 5 bases, and 4 bases lay outside the gene matches. This sequence joins TRBV7-9 and TRBJ2-2; 7 bases are shared with TRBD1. The receptor's source is a woman in her forties or fifties with T-cell large granular lymphocyte leukemia. Some clones in this sample may be carry-over from other donors' samples. Specimen: peripheral blood mononuclear cells. The CDR3 DNA reads TGTGCCAGCAGCCCAAGGGGGCTCGGGGAGCTGTTTTTT. Protein: CASSPRGLGELFF.